The present entry profiles one T cell receptor beta chain with its context. Its antigen is unknown. Libraries of TCR beta came from quantitative 5'-RACE with molecular barcodes. Using its own MiXCR run on the 5' RACE reads, TCRdb lists one record per CDR3 protein. The table shows over 30,000 distinct CDR3 sequences, with approximately 17% occurring only once. These data belong to a study of CD8 T cells in ankylosing spondylitis. Study-wide findings and caveats: Existing reports had already noted some motif variants in reactive arthritis synovial fluid and blood. About 8 highly homologous variants formed a TCR beta motif that appeared characteristic of ankylosing spondylitis blood. Reports say disease-linked clones showed up significantly more in matched ankylosing spondylitis synovial fluid.

The source of this sequence is a male donor with ankylosing spondylitis or in good health (not recorded which). Sequencing used blood.

As DNA, the CDR3 is TGTGCCAGCACTAGGGGAAATGAGCAGTTCTTC. Protein product: CASTRGNEQFF. The rearrangement joins TRBV6-2 or TRBV6-3 to TRBJ2-1, with a tentative D call TRBD1 (5 bases). V was cut by 7 bases and J by 7 bases, with 8 bases left in between. Per the germline V gene, CDR1 is MNHEY and CDR2 is SVGEGT. The CDR3 has 11 amino acids.